This T cell receptor (beta chain) was captured by sequencing in a study of T cells in Graves' hyperthyroidism and ophthalmopathy (dated by TCRdb to about 2019). Regarding the research as a whole: To identify distinguishing TCR V-J signatures, a discovery cohort of 95 to 100 patients was used, comprising under 45 with Graves' ophthalmopathy and 57 with stable Graves' hyperthyroidism. The study also compared thyroid tissue and blood T-cell repertoires from over 5 Graves' hyperthyroidism patients. For training and testing, the 100 or so patients in the discovery cohort were randomly divided in a 7:3 ratio. The paper describes TCR Vbeta CDR3 sequencing of around 130 peripheral blood samples, made up of some 40 ophthalmopathy patients, 70 to 75 hyperthyroidism patients and 17 progressor patients. After sampling, hyperthyroidism patients received methimazole starting at 30 mg daily, and ophthalmopathy patients received high-dose intravenous methylprednisolone. An independent validation cohort of around 19 hyperthyroidism patients and 17 patients who later progressed to ophthalmopathy tested prospective prediction of ophthalmopathy.

Patients with uncontrolled infections, other autoimmune diseases, pregnancy or lactation were excluded. Diagnoses relied on clinical symptoms, serum thyroxine and TRAb, thyroid ultrasound and orbital computed tomography. Trizol reagent was used to extract total RNA, and RNA quality was then checked on an Agilent 2100 Bioanalyzer. This clonotype was recorded only once. Its antigen has not been determined. Per-nucleotide qualities are absent, and no much larger clonotype sits a single base away. One read amounts to weak evidence. Looking up the germline V gene (reference sequence) yields CDR1 SEHNR and CDR2 FQNEAQ. Including cysteine and phenylalanine, the CDR3 has 16 amino acids. Solely the CDR3 DNA is kept, with 48 bases framed from the first base. Amplification of TCR beta CDR3 regions was carried out from RNA transcripts. The TCR CDR3 was subjected to a first round of RT-PCR using the HTBI primer set and the Qiagen OneStep RT-PCR kit. Libraries were constructed in a second round of multiplex PCR, after which size selection and purification were carried out. Libraries were sequenced paired-end with 100 bp reads on an Illumina HiSeq2000. As for the original processing: SOAPnuke was used to process the raw data, removing reads that contained adapters or uncalled bases, had a mean Phred below 15, or lacked an exact match to the constant primer or identifier. High-quality paired reads were merged using COPE v1.2.5, and each unique nucleotide sequence was defined as a clonotype. MiTCR v1.1 was used to align the clonotypes against IMGT TRBV, TRBD and TRBJ reference segments. The analysis included only V-J combinations with a frequency above 0.0001, which together covered more than 99% of the repertoires. The TCS score was defined as F50 (clonal expansion) divided by E x V (chaos), with BLOSUM62-based TCRdist calculated between CDR3 peptides within each V-J. Welch's t-statistics and random forest reduced just over 500 V-J features to 10 to 15, which were used in a naive Bayes classifier (R e1071). The similarity between thyroid and blood repertoires was quantified using the Morisita-Horn index. Through fastp at Q25 and MiXCR, TCRdb rebuilt clones from the public reads, retaining in-frame beta chains. All rows with the same CDR3 protein become a single entry with the most common DNA and genes. TCRdb's processing, not the study's, gives the V and J calls here. The sample records 550,000 to 700,000 distinct CDR3 sequences, roughly 46% of which are singletons. Of the sample, 15% to 20% is held by the ten largest clones.

The full study reports these points: During validation, the model predicted progression to ophthalmopathy a median of approximately 7 months ahead of onset, with around 65% sensitivity and about 75% specificity. A 13 V-J signature model separated ophthalmopathy from stable hyperthyroidism, with just over 85% sensitivity and 81.08% specificity in cross-validation and 80%/75% in testing. Most expanded thyroid clonotypes (frequency above 0.001) were also found in blood, which suggests that blood repertoires may mirror thyroid immune responses. Sample size was not statistically predetermined, and blinding of investigators to group allocation was not performed.

Material: peripheral blood or thyroid tissue (not recorded which). The receptor was derived from an adult woman with Graves' disease, either hyperthyroidism or ophthalmopathy (not recorded which). The rearranged segments are TRBV7-9 and TRBJ2-7, with 8 bases in between that match TRBD1. The J call is in doubt because the DNA end fits TRBJ2-1 better. DNA sequence: TGTGCCAGCAGCAGCAGACAGGGGTATATTCCTAATGAGCAGTTCTTC. It encodes CASSSRQGYIPNEQFF.